The 13 T cell receptor beta chains below come from one sample, sequenced in a study of T cells in Graves' hyperthyroidism and ophthalmopathy. TCR beta CDR3 sequences were amplified from RNA transcripts. The study used the HTBI primer set for a first-round RT-PCR of the TCR CDR3. TCRdb independently ran MiXCR on the multiplex PCR reads; one entry per CDR3 protein. The table shows roughly 640,000 distinct CDR3 sequences, with around 15% occurring only once. The sample was blood. Source of these receptors: a woman between 40 and 55 years old with Graves' ophthalmopathy.

This clonotype was detected many times. The CDR3 protein is CASSLIFSNTGELFF. CDR3 coding DNA: TGTGCCAGCAGCTTAATTTTCTCGAACACCGGGGAGCTGTTTTTT. This chain links TRBV11-2 with TRBJ2-2, with D unclear. CDR3 length: 15 amino acids. Germline lookup yields CDR1 SGHAT and CDR2 FQNNGV. With 2 bases removed from V and 0 bases from J, the gap between germline ends came to 7 bases. The variable domain in full, with the rest retrieved from reference TRBV11-2 and TRBJ2-2, is EAGVAQSPRYKIIEKRQSVAFWCNPISGHATLYWYQQILGQGPKLLIQFQNNGVVDDSQLPKDRFSAERLKGVDSTLKIQPAKLEDSAVYLCASSLIFSNTGELFFGEGSRLTVL.

V gene TRBV19 combines with J gene TRBJ1-1; no firm D call. Germline V gene lookup returns CDR1 LNHDA and CDR2 SQIVND (reference sequence). V was trimmed by 6 bases and J by 0 bases, leaving 23 bases between them. The CDR3 extends over 18 amino acids. CDR3 DNA sequence: TGTGCCAGTAGCGTCTCTTTGGGATCGTTGTGGTTGAACACTGAAGCTTTCTTT. Protein: CASSVSLGSLWLNTEAFF.

As concerns this clonotype: A read error may explain this, as a much larger clone is one base away. V is TRBV11-2 and J is TRBJ2-3; 8 positions match TRBD2. Germline loops: CDR1 SGHAT, CDR2 FQNNGV. This CDR3 has 17 residues. The ends lost 4 bases at V and 4 bases at J; junction bases unmatched: 13. CDR3 coding DNA: TGTGCCAGCAGCTCTCCCGCCGGGACTAGGAGCGCAGATACGCAGTATTTT. Amino acid sequence: CASSSPAGTRSADTQYF.

This clonotype came up many times. CDR3 sequence reads: CASSPYGDTQPQHF. CDR3 in DNA: TGTGCCAGCTCACCATATGGGGATACTCAGCCCCAGCATTTT. The V gene is TRBV18, the J gene TRBJ1-5; D call uncertain. The CDR3 covers 14 residues. V lost 2 bases, J lost 6 bases, and 11 bases lay in between. The germline V gene encodes CDR1 KGHSH and CDR2 LQKENI.

The V call is TRBV5-8, the J call TRBJ2-3, with unresolved D. V lost 0 bases, J lost 7 bases, and 3 bases lay in between. This CDR3 spans 11 amino acids. Germline V gene sequence: CDR1 SGHTS, CDR2 YDEGEE. The CDR3 DNA reads TGTGCCAGCAGCTTGGGTTATACGCAGTATTTT. This gives the protein CASSLGYTQYF.

This clonotype was detected many times. The V and J genes are TRBV28 and TRBJ2-3, with TRBD2 as a possible D gene (6 bases). The CDR3 consists of 15 residues. Germline CDR1 is MDHEN and CDR2 is SYDVKM. V lost 6 bases to trimming and J lost 5 bases, with 18 bases between them. The CDR3 DNA is TGTGCCAGCAGCCCCTGGGGCGGGATTGAAGATACGCAGTATTTT. This translates into CASSPWGGIEDTQYF.

This clonotype was recorded a few times. The V and J genes are TRBV6-1 and TRBJ1-2; D gene ambiguous. The CDR3 is made up of 15 amino acids. The V and J ends lost 3 bases and 2 bases respectively, with 13 bases between them. Germline CDR1 is MNHNS and CDR2 is SASEGT. CDR3 nucleotides: TGTGCCAGCAGTGAGGGAGGTACTTCCAACTATGGCTACACCTTC. Its translation is CASSEGGTSNYGYTF.

This clonotype was seen a handful of times. The chain uses TRBV27 and TRBJ2-1; the match to TRBD2 covers 7 bases. V lost 3 bases to trimming and J lost 5 bases; unmatched junction nucleotides: 19. The V gene's germline CDR1 is MNHEY and CDR2 SMNVEV (reference sequence). This CDR3 spans 19 amino acids. The CDR3 DNA sequence: TGTGCCAGCAGTTTTTTCTATCCGGGAGGAAACAGAGTAAACAATGAGCAGTTCTTC. This encodes CASSFFYPGGNRVNNEQFF.

V gene TRBV19 combines with J gene TRBJ1-5; D might be TRBD1 (5 bases). Germline V CDR1 and CDR2: LNHDA, SQIVND (reference sequence). CDR3 size: 17 residues. V lost 3 bases to trimming and J lost 0 bases, with 15 bases between them. CDR3 DNA sequence: TGTGCCAGTAGTATCGATCTATGGGGACTTAGCAATCAGCCCCAGCATTTT. Translating gives CASSIDLWGLSNQPQHF.

This clonotype was recorded many times. The chain is built from TRBV30 and TRBJ1-1; no clear D. The V gene's germline CDR1 is GTSNPN and CDR2 SVGIG (reference sequence). The CDR3 spans 15 residues. V lost 0 bases to trimming and J lost 2 bases, with 13 bases between them. The CDR3: CAWSVFGTTNTEAFF. The CDR3 nucleotides read TGTGCCTGGAGTGTTTTCGGCACGACTAACACTGAAGCTTTCTTT.

This clonotype was observed many times. The V gene is TRBV28, the J gene TRBJ2-7; 7 bases line up with TRBD1. The CDR3 consists of 15 residues. Trimming at V came to 1 base and at J to 2 bases, leaving 5 bases not matched to a gene. CDR1 is MDHEN, CDR2 SYDVKM, per germline. For the CDR3, the DNA is TGTGCCAGCAGTTTATCCCAGGGGGTAGCCTACGAGCAGTACTTC. Protein sequence: CASSLSQGVAYEQYF.

This clonotype was seen repeatedly, ten times or more. V gene TRBV2 combines with J gene TRBJ2-3; 10 bases match TRBD2. Germline assignment: CDR1 SNHLY and CDR2 FYNNEI. CDR3 length: 15 amino acids. Trimming at V came to 6 bases and at J to 4 bases, leaving 7 bases not matched to a gene. The CDR3 coding sequence is TGTGCCAGCAGGATAGCGGGAGGATTCGCAGATACGCAGTATTTT. It specifies CASRIAGGFADTQYF.

This clonotype was counted ten times or more. The rearrangement links TRBV6-1 to TRBJ2-7; 9 nucleotides match TRBD2. Losses at the gene ends were 6 bases for V and 3 bases for J; bases not matched to a gene: 15. The germline V gene encodes CDR1 MNHNS and CDR2 SASEGT. The CDR3 totals 17 residues. Here the CDR3 reads CASSRGEGGRGNYEQYF. As DNA, the CDR3 is TGTGCCAGCAGCAGGGGGGAAGGCGGGAGGGGGAACTACGAGCAGTACTTC.